This TCR beta chain originates from a study of CD8 T cells in ankylosing spondylitis. As for this clonotype: What it recognizes is unknown.

Using quantitative 5'-RACE with molecular barcodes, the authors made TCR beta libraries. TCRdb reprocessed the 5' RACE reads via MiXCR and lists one record per CDR3 protein. This table has 100,000 to 150,000 distinct CDR3 sequences, roughly 7.3% appearing once. The study, taken as a whole, reports: Clones linked with disease were CD8+ and fairly uncommon in the peripheral blood.

Source material: blood, either unsorted or a sorted T cell fraction (not recorded which). The receptor was isolated from a male donor with ankylosing spondylitis or in good health (not recorded which).

DNA for the CDR3: TGCAGTGCCATTCCAGGGAACGGCTATGGCTACACCTTC. Encoded protein: CSAIPGNGYGYTF. The chain is built from TRBV20-1 and TRBJ1-2; tentative D call: TRBD1 (5 bases). From germline, CDR1 is DFQATT and CDR2 SNEGSKA (reference sequence). Trimming shortened V by 6 bases and J by 4 bases, and 15 bases separated the two germline ends. The CDR3 sequence is 13 residues long.